Only a few counts were recorded for the clone carrying this T cell receptor (beta chain). Its matching antigen is unknown. Since all of the isolated RNA was reverse transcribed, expressed TCRB transcripts were what got sequenced. Each sample of naive, central memory or regulatory T cells had, on average, around 3.5 million reads. Only in-frame clones appear in the TCRdb table, and some are missing; sequencing was by immunoSEQ multiplex PCR. The sample carries 240,000 or so clones, 27% recorded once. Germline-derived CDR1 and CDR2 are MDHEN and SYDVKM. CDR3 size: 15 residues. The J segment lost 0 bases and the V segment lost 7 bases, leaving 8 bases of the junction unmatched. This entry belongs to a study of beta chain features in type 1 diabetes. General study findings and limits: The naive, central memory and Treg TCRB repertoires showed an apparent similarity that was greater among patients than among healthy donors.

This receptor was identified in a man under 40 in good health. The material sequenced was central memory CD4+ T cells from blood. The J gene is TRBJ2-7, the V gene TRBV28; 8 bases line up with TRBD2. The CDR3 loop reads CASIQGAGGSYEQYF. CDR3 in DNA: TGTGCCAGCATCCAAGGGGCGGGAGGCTCCTACGAGCAGTACTTC.